These 13 T cell receptor beta chains share one sample of origin, sequenced in a study of post-analysis software for immune sequencing data. Points from the study as a whole: The five TRBV segments detected at higher frequency in patients than in controls included TRBV5-6, TRBV5-1 and TRBV20-1.

Their target antigens are unknown. Sequencing libraries made from TCR beta cDNA carried unique molecular identifiers. Via MiXCR, TCRdb re-called the PCR reads, giving one row per CDR3 protein. The data contain about 190,000 distinct CDR3 sequences, 29% of them singletons. The material sequenced was blood. The receptors stem from a girl between 2 and 17 years old with multiple sclerosis.

This clonotype has more than one count but fewer than ten. The chain has TRBV18 and TRBJ2-3; TRBD1 is a possible D gene (6 bases). Looked up from germline, CDR1 is KGHSH and CDR2 is LQKENI. CDR3 size: 12 residues. Trimming took 10 bases from V and 4 from J, leaving 12 bases between them. The DNA for the CDR3 is TGTGCCACCCGAGGGGGTGCAGATACGCAGTATTTT. It encodes CATRGGADTQYF.

A word on this clonotype: This sequence may be a read error, since a much larger clone differs from it by one base. V gene TRBV10-1 combines with J gene TRBJ2-3; 7 bases align to TRBD1. The CDR3 is made up of 14 amino acids. The germline gives CDR1 WNHNN, CDR2 SYGVQD (reference sequence). The CDR3 loop is CAGSDGTGTDTQYF. CDR3 sequence (DNA): TGCGCCGGCAGTGATGGGACAGGCACAGATACGCAGTATTTT.

In DNA form, the CDR3 reads TGTGCCAGCTCAACAGAGTTGAACACTGAAGCTTTCTTT. Its protein is CASSTELNTEAFF. The V call is TRBV18, the J call TRBJ1-1; no firm D call. Germline CDR1 is KGHSH and CDR2 is LQKENI. Deletions cut 5 bases from V and 0 bases from J, with 7 bases between. This CDR3 comprises 13 residues.

A word on this clonotype: Mismatch with germline at one junction end may stem from a read error. The chain links TRBV12-3 or TRBV12-4 to TRBJ2-7; tentative D call: TRBD2 (6 bases). CDR3 size: 14 residues. CDR3 region: CTSTQGEDTYEQYF. Here the CDR3 DNA reads TGTACCAGCACTCAAGGGGAGGATACCTACGAGCAGTACTTC.

The chain has TRBV5-6 and TRBJ2-4; no clear D gene. The CDR3 runs 13 residues. V gave up 6 bases and J gave up 3 bases, with 10 bases separating them. Germline V lookup: CDR1 SGHDT, CDR2 YYEEEE. The CDR3: CASTSPNKNIQYF. The CDR3 nucleotides are TGTGCCAGCACGTCCCCCAACAAAAACATTCAGTACTTC. Supplemented by reference TRBV5-6 and TRBJ2-4, the full variable domain reads DAGVTQSPTHLIKTRGQQVTLRCSPKSGHDTVSWYQQALGQGPQFIFQYYEEEERQRGNFPDRFSGHQFPNYSSELNVNALLLGDSALYLCASTSPNKNIQYFGAGTRLSVL.

This clonotype has just a few counts. The chain recombines TRBV5-1 with TRBJ2-1; 9 bases are shared with TRBD2. Germline values: CDR1 SGHRS, CDR2 YFSETQ. With 2 bases clipped from V and 0 bases from J, the junction kept 6 bases outside the gene matches. The CDR3 contains 17 residues. The CDR3 loop reads CASSFERGASSYNEQFF. The CDR3 nucleotides are TGCGCCAGCAGCTTCGAGCGGGGGGCGAGCTCCTACAATGAGCAGTTCTTC. Using reference TRBV5-1 and TRBJ2-1 for the parts outside the CDR3, the full variable domain is KAGVTQTPRYLIKTRGQQVTLSCSPISGHRSVSWYQQTPGQGLQFLFEYFSETQRNKGNFPGRFSGRQFSNSRSEMNVSTLELGDSALYLCASSFERGASSYNEQFFGPGTRLTVL.

The rearrangement joins TRBV3-1 to TRBJ2-5; weak D call: TRBD2 (5 bases). The CDR3 covers 17 residues. The V end was cut by 4 bases, the J end by 2 bases, with 20 bases between. Germline V gives CDR1 LGHDT, CDR2 YNNKEL (reference sequence). The CDR3: CASSLSPQYGRQETQYF. The CDR3, as DNA: TGTGCCAGCAGCCTTTCCCCCCAATATGGGAGACAAGAGACCCAGTACTTC.

DNA of the CDR3: TGTGCCGGCACAGGACAGGGCTCCCACTATGGCTACACCTTC. This codes for CAGTGQGSHYGYTF. The chain carries TRBV28 and TRBJ1-2, with 8 bases identical to TRBD1. The CDR3 loop spans 14 amino acids. J gave up 3 bases and V 11 bases, and 11 bases lay outside the gene matches. Germline loops: CDR1 MDHEN, CDR2 SYDVKM.

A note on this clonotype: It may be a read error: a sequence one base away is much more abundant. The chain combines TRBV20-1 with TRBJ2-1, with 10 bases aligning to TRBD2. The germline CDR1 and CDR2 sequences are DFQATT and SNEGSKA (reference sequence). CDR3 length: 15 amino acids. CDR3 amino acids: CSARSLAGDYNEPFF. In DNA form, the CDR3 reads TGCAGTGCTAGGAGTCTAGCGGGAGACTACAATGAGCCGTTCTTC.

This clonotype has only a few counts. In nucleotides, the CDR3 is TGCGCCAGCCGCCTAACCGGGGAGCTGTTTTTT. Translating gives CASRLTGELFF. The J gene is TRBJ2-2, the V gene TRBV5-1; D is ambiguous. The CDR3 consists of 11 residues. Trimming removed 7 bases at V and 5 bases at J, with 6 bases between. Germline values: CDR1 SGHRS, CDR2 YFSETQ. Variable domain in full (rest from reference TRBV5-1 and TRBJ2-2): KAGVTQTPRYLIKTRGQQVTLSCSPISGHRSVSWYQQTPGQGLQFLFEYFSETQRNKGNFPGRFSGRQFSNSRSEMNVSTLELGDSALYLCASRLTGELFFGEGSRLTVL.

This clonotype was recorded at least ten times. J is TRBJ2-7 and V is TRBV6-5, with D tentatively TRBD1 (5 bases). The CDR3 runs 15 residues. The germline gives CDR1 MNHEY, CDR2 SVGAGI. The germline V and J ends were trimmed by 5 bases and 3 bases, with 17 bases remaining between them. As DNA, the CDR3 is TGTGCCAGCAGTCCAGGGAAAGGGGTTTTCTACGAGCAGTACTTC. Translation gives CASSPGKGVFYEQYF.

The table lists this clonotype with many counts. The chain uses TRBV20-1 and TRBJ2-7; D gene uncertain. Germline V gene lookup returns CDR1 DFQATT and CDR2 SNEGSKA (reference sequence). The CDR3 contains 15 residues. Trimming left V 5 bases short and J 6 bases short, with 23 bases between. In DNA form, the CDR3 reads TGCAGTGCTTGCCCCCCCGGGTCGTTCTCTCGCGAGCAGTACTTC. Its translation: CSACPPGSFSREQYF.

Points on this clonotype: Being one base from a much bigger clone, this may be a read error. The rearrangement joins TRBV10-3 to TRBJ2-3; D ambiguous. The CDR3 has 11 residues. CDR1 is ENHRY and CDR2 is SYGVKD in the germline V gene. CDR3 in amino acids: CTIGFGDTQYF. The CDR3 DNA sequence: TGTACCATCGGTTTCGGAGATACGCAGTATTTT.